This TCR beta chain is from a study of CD4+ T cells in melanoma. Study conclusions and caveats: A reported correlation linked neoantigen-specific CD4+ T cells to CD8+, macrophage and B cell function.

The CDR3 is 13 residues long. V was cut by 6 bases and J by 7 bases, with 12 bases left in between. Germline V gene sequence: CDR1 SNHLY, CDR2 FYNNEI. A remark on this clone: Antigen: not known.

Using immunoSEQ multiplex PCR, the repertoire was profiled, and TCRdb retains in-frame clones only, with some absent. The sample has thousands of clones, 60% to 75% seen once. What was sequenced was cells from a culture (not recorded whether cultured in vitro). This clonotype was obtained from a human donor with melanoma. The chain combines TRBV2 with TRBJ1-4; tentative D call: TRBD1 (5 bases). The CDR3 sequence is CASRTREGEKLFF. The CDR3 DNA is TGTGCCAGCAGAACCAGGGAGGGTGAAAAACTGTTTTTT.